These 23 T cell receptor beta chains share one sample of origin, sequenced in a study of CD8 T cells in Susac syndrome. RNA was extracted with the RNeasy kit, and a quantity of about 0.45 to 1 ug was reverse transcribed using random hexamers. MiXCR, run by TCRdb on the immunoSEQ multiplex PCR reads, gives a single entry per CDR3 protein. This sample has approximately 68,000 distinct CDR3 sequences, with over 85% found just once. Sequenced sample: CD8+ T cells from PBMCs. These receptors came from a human donor with multiple sclerosis.

CDR3 nucleotide sequence: TGCGCCAGCAGCCAAGGAACCCCAGGCGGCCATAGCACAGATACGCAGTATTTT. Translation: CASSQGTPGGHSTDTQYF. This rearrangement joins TRBV4-1 to TRBJ2-3, with D unresolved. CDR1 is MGHRA and CDR2 is YSYEKL in the germline V gene. This CDR3 is 18 amino acids long. Trimming shortened V by 1 base and J by 0 bases, and 17 bases separated the two germline ends.

The genes are TRBV5-4 and TRBJ2-7; D unresolved. This CDR3 region has 13 residues. Trimming removed 4 bases from V and 2 bases from J, with 10 bases in between. The germline V gene encodes CDR1 SGHNT and CDR2 YYREEE (reference sequence). In nucleotides, the CDR3 is TGTGCCAGCAGCGGTCCAAATACCTACGAGCAGTACTTC. This gives the protein CASSGPNTYEQYF.

The chain uses TRBV9 and TRBJ1-2; 8 nucleotides align to TRBD1. The trim removed 0 bases at V and 5 bases at J, leaving 6 bases unmatched. Germline V gene lookup returns CDR1 SGDLS and CDR2 YYNGEE. There are 15 residues in the CDR3. CDR3 sequence reads: CASSVEAGGGYGYTF. DNA of the CDR3: TGTGCCAGCAGCGTAGAGGCAGGGGGCGGGTATGGCTACACCTTC.

The chain recombines TRBV15 with TRBJ2-7; D unresolved. V lost 2 bases and J lost 2, with 10 bases in between. Looked up from germline, CDR1 is LNHNV and CDR2 is YYDKDF (reference sequence). This CDR3 comprises 14 residues. The CDR3 spells CATSRPSSAYEQYF. CDR3 sequence (DNA): TGTGCCACCAGCAGACCCTCGTCCGCCTACGAGCAGTACTTC. Complete variable domain (other parts from reference TRBV15 and TRBJ2-7): DAMVIQNPRYQVTQFGKPVTLSCSQTLNHNVMYWYQQKSSQAPKLLFHYYDKDFNNEADTPDNFQSRRPNTSFCFLDIRSPGLGDTAMYLCATSRPSSAYEQYFGPGTRLTVT.

This chain uses TRBV5-1 with TRBJ2-7; perhaps TRBD1 as D (6 bases). Trimming stripped 4 bases from V and 1 base from J, with 9 bases between. Germline values: CDR1 SGHRS, CDR2 YFSETQ. The CDR3 consists of 13 residues. The CDR3: CASSRDNSYEQYF. The CDR3 DNA is TGCGCCAGCAGCCGGGACAATTCCTACGAGCAGTACTTC.

This clonotype was observed a single time. This sequence joins TRBV6-2 or TRBV6-3 and TRBJ2-2, with D tentatively TRBD1 (6 bases). CDR3 length: 16 amino acids. Germline CDR1 MNHEY, CDR2 SVGEGT. V was pared by 5 bases and J by 0 bases, with 13 bases between. CDR3 region: CASSTLDRTNTGELFF. The CDR3 nucleotides read TGTGCCAGCAGTACCTTGGACAGAACGAACACCGGGGAGCTGTTTTTT.

This clonotype was picked up one time. The junction does not match germline at one end; this may be a read error. J is TRBJ2-7 and V is TRBV29-1, with TRBD2 identical over 9 bases. The CDR3 is made up of 15 amino acids. Germline V gene sequence: CDR1 SQVTM, CDR2 ANQGSEA. The CDR3 loop reads CSVEGEASGAYEQYF. The CDR3, as DNA: TGCAGCGTCGAAGGGGAGGCTAGCGGGGCCTACGAGCAGTACTTC.

This chain connects TRBV7-2 to TRBJ1-4; D may be TRBD1 (5 bases). Germline V gene data show CDR1 as SGHTA and CDR2 as FQGNSA. V lost 4 bases, J lost 4 bases, and 10 bases lay in between. There are 14 residues in the CDR3. The CDR3 here is CASSWDGVNEKLFF. The CDR3 DNA reads as TGTGCCAGCAGCTGGGACGGGGTTAATGAAAAACTGTTTTTT.

The CDR3 reads CASSYGRSGGNPYEQYF. The CDR3 bases are TGTGCCAGCAGTTACGGGCGATCGGGGGGGAATCCCTACGAGCAGTACTTC. The chain employs TRBV6-2 or TRBV6-3 and TRBJ2-7, with 8 positions matching TRBD2. The V and J ends lost 2 bases and 2 bases, in that order; junction bases with no gene match: 11. Per germline, CDR1 MNHEY and CDR2 SVGEGT. This CDR3 spans 17 amino acids.

V usage is TRBV6-6 and J usage is TRBJ2-1; maybe TRBD2 (6 bases). Trimming removed 0 bases at V and 9 bases at J, with 9 bases between. Germline loops: CDR1 MNHNY, CDR2 SVGAGI (reference sequence). The CDR3 has 13 amino acids. The DNA of the CDR3 is TGTGCCAGCAGTTACTCGGAGGGTTCTGAGCAGTTCTTC. Residues: CASSYSEGSEQFF.

The chain couples TRBV4-3 to TRBJ1-2; D uncertain. The V gene lost 0 bases and the J gene lost 4 bases, with 9 bases spanning the gap. This CDR3 is built from 14 residues. Germline CDR1 LGHNA, CDR2 YSLEER. CDR3 residues: CASSQDYSFYGYTF. The CDR3 region has the DNA TGCGCCAGCAGCCAAGATTACAGCTTCTATGGCTACACCTTC.

This rearrangement joins TRBV20-1 to TRBJ2-3; the match to TRBD2 covers 10 bases. The junction had 5 bases not matched to a gene; V was cut back by 0 bases and J by 2 bases. CDR1 is DFQATT, CDR2 SNEGSKA, per germline (reference sequence). The length of the CDR3 is 16 residues. CDR3 DNA sequence: TGCAGTGCTAGAGAAGCAACTAGCGGGGACACAGATACGCAGTATTTT. It specifies CSAREATSGDTDTQYF.

J is TRBJ2-3 and V is TRBV27; 9 bases line up with TRBD2. Germline CDR1 is MNHEY and CDR2 is SMNVEV (reference sequence). V shed 1 base and J 4 bases; nucleotides not matched to a gene: 6. There are 16 residues in the CDR3. CDR3 protein: CASSLYRREGPDTQYF. The CDR3 DNA follows: TGTGCCAGCAGTTTATATCGGCGGGAGGGACCAGATACGCAGTATTTT.

The chain joins TRBV6-4 to TRBJ2-2; D possibly corresponds to TRBD1 (5 bases). Germline CDR1 and CDR2: MRHNA and SNTAGT. The CDR3 has 14 residues. Trimming removed 4 bases from V and 1 base from J, with 7 bases in between. The CDR3 sequence: CASSVTGNTGELFF. CDR3 bases: TGTGCCAGCAGTGTTACAGGGAACACCGGGGAGCTGTTTTTT.

This clonotype has a single count. The rearrangement links TRBV27 to TRBJ2-6; no clear D gene. Germline V gene lookup returns CDR1 MNHEY and CDR2 SMNVEV (reference sequence). V was cut by 2 bases and J by 4 bases, with 15 bases left in between. This CDR3 is built from 17 residues. CDR3 sequence reads: CASSLGRIMLGANVLTF. The CDR3 bases are TGTGCCAGCAGTTTAGGCAGAATAATGTTAGGGGCCAACGTCCTGACTTTC.

This sequence joins TRBV30 and TRBJ1-5, with D unclear. Per the germline V gene, CDR1 is GTSNPN and CDR2 is SVGIG (reference sequence). The germline V and J ends were trimmed by 5 bases and 4 bases, with 12 bases remaining between them. This CDR3 contains 13 residues. CDR3: CAWAVEGNQPQHF. For the CDR3, the DNA is TGTGCCTGGGCAGTGGAGGGAAATCAGCCCCAGCATTTT.

V is TRBV7-6 and J is TRBJ1-2, with 10 positions matching TRBD1. The J segment lost 4 bases and the V segment lost 6 bases, leaving 8 bases of the junction unmatched. Germline-derived CDR1 and CDR2 are SGHVS and FNYEAQ. The CDR3 contains 15 residues. The chain's CDR3 is CASSSVTGGSYGYTF. CDR3 bases: TGTGCCAGCAGTTCCGTGACAGGGGGCTCCTATGGCTACACCTTC. Combining the CDR3 with reference TRBV7-6 and TRBJ1-2 gives the whole variable domain GAGVSQSPRYKVTKRGQDVALRCDPISGHVSLYWYRQALGQGPEFLTYFNYEAQQDKSGLPNDRFSAERPEGSISTLTIQRTEQRDSAMYRCASSSVTGGSYGYTFGSGTRLTVV.

This sequence joins TRBV6-6 and TRBJ2-7; TRBD2 matches 12 bases. Losses at the gene ends were 6 bases for V and 6 bases for J; bases not matched to a gene: 12. The CDR3 has 16 residues. Germline CDR1 is MNHNY and CDR2 is SVGAGI (reference sequence). The chain's CDR3 is CASSHPPLAGGSEQYF. The CDR3 DNA follows: TGTGCCAGCAGCCATCCCCCACTAGCGGGAGGAAGCGAGCAGTACTTC.

The rearrangement uses TRBV29-1 and TRBJ1-1, with D perhaps TRBD1 (6 bases). Germline-derived CDR1 and CDR2 are SQVTM and ANQGSEA. The CDR3 length is 14 residues. Trimming took off 5 bases at V and 5 bases at J, with 18 bases between the two ends. The CDR3 protein is CSVIRGGEGTEAFF. The DNA of the CDR3 is TGCAGCGTTATCCGCGGGGGCGAGGGGACTGAAGCTTTCTTT. Using reference TRBV29-1 and TRBJ1-1 for the parts outside the CDR3, the full variable domain is SAVISQKPSRDICQRGTSLTIQCQVDSQVTMMFWYRQQPGQSLTLIATANQGSEATYESGFVIDKFPISRPNLTFSTLTVSNMSPEDSSIYLCSVIRGGEGTEAFFGQGTRLTVV.

J is TRBJ2-3 and V is TRBV7-9; D unclear. V lost 11 bases and J lost 0, with 12 bases in between. The CDR3 has 13 amino acids. Germline CDR1 and CDR2: SEHNR and FQNEAQ (reference sequence). CDR3 coding DNA: TGTGCCTCTTACTCCACTAGCACAGATACGCAGTATTTT. It specifies CASYSTSTDTQYF.

This chain links TRBV4-3 with TRBJ2-1; D uncertain. The ends were cut back, 1 base at V and 5 bases at J, with 15 bases in the middle. Germline CDR1 LGHNA, CDR2 YSLEER. The CDR3 loop spans 16 amino acids. This CDR3 is CASSQGREILNNEQFF. The CDR3 DNA reads TGCGCCAGCAGCCAAGGACGCGAGATACTAAACAATGAGCAGTTCTTC.

This sequence joins TRBV6-2 or TRBV6-3 and TRBJ2-5; D is unclear. The V end was cut by 7 bases, the J end by 2 bases, with 11 bases between. The CDR3 is 13 amino acids. Looked up from germline, CDR1 is MNHEY and CDR2 is SVGEGT. The CDR3 DNA reads as TGTGCCAGCATCTCCGGTGGACAAGAGACCCAGTACTTC. Translating it yields CASISGGQETQYF.

This chain uses TRBV18 with TRBJ2-3; 14 bases match TRBD2. With 4 bases clipped from V and 6 bases from J, the junction kept 6 bases outside the gene matches. CDR1 is KGHSH and CDR2 is LQKENI in the germline V gene. The CDR3 loop spans 16 amino acids. CDR3 in amino acids: CASSLWTSGGTDTQYF. In nucleotides, the CDR3 is TGTGCCAGCTCACTCTGGACTAGCGGGGGGACTGATACGCAGTATTTT.